The present entry profiles one T cell receptor (beta chain) with its context. Its specificity is not known. The CDR3 spans 15 residues. Trimming left V 3 bases short and J 0 bases short, with 6 bases between. Germline V CDR1 and CDR2: LNHDA, SQIVND (reference sequence). Time point of the sample: sample taken at primary tumor resection. The input material, whole RNA from tumor, nontumor lung or frozen PBMC, was sequenced unsorted. 72 TRACERx patients with early, untreated non-small cell lung cancer donated samples. The data originate from a study of spatial heterogeneity in lung cancer. Study at large: Raw reads contained each unique TCR and UMI combination more than ten times on average.

The library protocol tagged each TCR cDNA with a unique molecular identifier. TCRdb independently ran MiXCR on the 5' RACE reads; one entry per CDR3 protein. The data contain just under 5,000 distinct CDR3 sequences, 28% of them seen just once; the ten biggest clones take up approximately 42%. Overall study findings and caveats: Tumor TCRs that were ubiquitous and expanded showed up in blood more at resection than follow-up.

The rearrangement links TRBV19 to TRBJ2-6; TRBD2 is a possible D gene (5 bases). The receptor was derived from a male donor with early-stage non-small cell lung cancer. The sample in question was PBMCs, obtained at surgery. The CDR3 reads CASSMGSSGANVLTF. CDR3 DNA sequence: TGTGCCAGTAGTATGGGGAGCTCTGGGGCCAACGTCCTGACTTTC.